This TCR beta chain was found in a study of radiotherapy plus CTLA-4 blockade in lung cancer. The data were produced by immunoSEQ multiplex PCR, yet TCRdb's version contains in-frame clones alone and is incomplete. The table shows tens of thousands of clones, with 79% occurring only once. This receptor was identified in a human donor with non-small cell lung cancer who had a complete response to radiotherapy plus ipilimumab. The specimen comprised peripheral blood, sampled from a patient treated with radiotherapy plus ipilimumab.

CDR3 in DNA: TGTGCCAGCAGTGAAAGGGGTAGGGGGCATGGCTACGAGCAGTACTTC. This codes for CASSERGRGHGYEQYF. This chain joins TRBV2 and TRBJ2-7; 7 nucleotides line up with TRBD1. The CDR3 consists of 16 residues. CDR1 is SNHLY and CDR2 is FYNNEI in the germline V gene. With 2 bases clipped from V and 3 bases from J, the junction kept 10 bases outside the gene matches.